The sequence of this T cell receptor beta chain was determined in a study of cytomegalovirus exposure and HLA in healthy donors. Study-level background: About 79 million unique TCRs from HLA-typed donors were held in an early data release.

As regards this clone: Its antigen is unknown.

The V and J ends lost 8 bases and 3 bases, in that order; junction bases with no gene match: 10. CDR1 SNHLY and CDR2 FYNNEI come from the germline V gene. This CDR3 is built from 15 residues. The study's findings and limits: CMV antigen specificity of a few CMV-associated chains was confirmed in vitro. HLA-A and HLA-B allele assignments for most subjects were reportedly predicted accurately using TCR beta sequences. About 87% or about 30% of the time was how often most TCR beta V segments were productive, according to an earlier analysis.

This PCR relied on a set of 60 Vbeta primers and 13 Jbeta primers. Profiling relied on immunoSEQ multiplex PCR, and the TCRdb table lists in-frame clones only, not all of them. The sample has 150,000 to 200,000 clones; around 75% are singletons. The sequence came from a woman in her forties or fifties in good health and CMV-seronegative. Sequences were obtained from PBMCs. The chain recombines TRBV2 with TRBJ2-3; TRBD2 matches at 8 bases. The CDR3 loop reads CASFRGGGRTDTQYF. The CDR3 DNA follows: TGTGCCAGCTTTAGGGGCGGGGGGAGAACAGATACGCAGTATTTT.